One and the same sample provided the 23 T cell receptor beta chains below, sequenced in a study of cytomegalovirus exposure and HLA in healthy donors (TCRdb year 2017). Receptor amplification or capture employed the immunoSEQ multiplex PCR assay. For the multiplex PCR, a mixture combining 60 forward primers for TCR Vbeta segments and 13 reverse primers for TCR Jbeta segments was used. TCRdb took over this immuneACCESS table, retaining in-frame rearrangements with V and J assigned. Such tables are incomplete; in checked studies, under half of the missing clones stem from an unresolved V gene, and the remainder is unexplained. The sample profile shows about 95,000 clones; around 75% of them were found once. Over 9.5% of the sample belongs to the ten largest clones. The sample was PBMCs. The receptors derive from a man younger than 35 in good health and CMV-seropositive.

This clone has a handful of counts. The J gene is TRBJ2-3, the V gene TRBV5-1; maybe TRBD1 (5 bases). Germline V gene lookup returns CDR1 SGHRS and CDR2 YFSETQ. The V end lost 4 bases, the J end lost 3 bases, and 15 bases lay between the germline ends. The CDR3 has 15 residues. The CDR3 region has the DNA TGCGCCAGCAGCCCCCCTAGGGGTACTACAGATACGCAGTATTTT. Amino acids: CASSPPRGTTDTQYF.

The chain joins TRBV30 to TRBJ1-1, with 7 bases fitting TRBD1. V dropped 1 base and J dropped 0; count of bases not matched to a gene: 5. CDR3 length equals 15 residues. Germline V gene sequence: CDR1 GTSNPN, CDR2 SVGIG (reference sequence). The CDR3 loop is CAWSATGTVNTEAFF. The CDR3 DNA sequence: TGTGCCTGGAGTGCTACCGGGACAGTGAACACTGAAGCTTTCTTT.

This rearrangement joins TRBV28 to TRBJ1-2; 7 nucleotides match TRBD1. This CDR3 is built from 13 residues. Germline loops: CDR1 MDHEN, CDR2 SYDVKM. The V gene end was trimmed by 2 bases and the J gene end by 9 bases; junction bases not matched to a gene: 6. The CDR3 nucleotides are TGTGCCAGCAGTTTAACCGGGACAGCTAGCTACACCTTC. It translates to CASSLTGTASYTF.

The chain is built from TRBV7-9 and TRBJ1-4; no definite D call. The CDR3 runs 11 residues. V shed 5 bases and J shed 8 bases, with 6 bases lying between them. Looked up from germline, CDR1 is SEHNR and CDR2 is FQNEAQ (reference sequence). The CDR3 protein is CASSRGEKLFF. CDR3 DNA sequence: TGTGCCAGCAGCCGGGGAGAAAAACTGTTTTTT.

The chain is built from TRBV27 and TRBJ2-1, with 8 bases lining up with TRBD2. CDR1 MNHEY and CDR2 SMNVEV come from the germline V gene (reference sequence). The CDR3 is 16 amino acids. V lost 5 bases and J lost 0; bases outside the gene matches: 6. CDR3 DNA sequence: TGTGCCAGCAGTGTCTTCGGGACTAGCTCCTACAATGAGCAGTTCTTC. This codes for CASSVFGTSSYNEQFF.

The chain combines TRBV19 with TRBJ2-2; D remains ambiguous. Trimming cost V 8 bases and J 6 bases, with 10 bases left between them. CDR1 and CDR2 from the germline V gene are LNHDA and SQIVND (reference sequence). This CDR3 spans 12 amino acids. CDR3 sequence reads: CASVAEAGELFF. Here the CDR3 DNA reads TGTGCCAGTGTGGCGGAAGCCGGGGAGCTGTTTTTT.

This chain links TRBV5-4 with TRBJ1-2, with 8 bases lining up with TRBD1. V shed 5 bases, J shed 3 bases, and the junction held 6 bases outside the gene matches. CDR1 and CDR2 from the germline V gene are SGHNT and YYREEE (reference sequence). This CDR3 is built from 14 residues. CDR3 protein: CASSTQGAYYGYTF. CDR3 DNA sequence: TGTGCCAGCAGTACCCAGGGGGCTTACTATGGCTACACCTTC.

The chain is built from TRBV5-1 and TRBJ2-2; 10 bases are shared with TRBD2. With V trimmed by 4 bases and J by 1 base, 4 bases remained unmatched. CDR1 SGHRS and CDR2 YFSETQ come from the germline V gene. This CDR3 is built from 16 residues. CDR3 DNA: TGCGCCAGCAGCCATCGGACTAGCGGGAACACCGGGGAGCTGTTTTTT. As protein: CASSHRTSGNTGELFF.

V usage is TRBV6-1 and J usage is TRBJ1-3; D remains ambiguous. Per germline, CDR1 MNHNS and CDR2 SASEGT. The CDR3 contains 15 residues. V lost 6 bases, J lost 0 bases, and 12 bases lay in between. CDR3 nucleotides: TGTGCCAGCAGCCTCCCGGGGATCTCTGGAAACACCATATATTTT. It specifies CASSLPGISGNTIYF.

This clone was seen only a few times. This chain uses TRBV2 with TRBJ2-3, with 8 positions matching TRBD2. The CDR3 runs 14 residues. The V gene's germline CDR1 is SNHLY and CDR2 FYNNEI. The junction had 4 bases not matched to a gene; V was cut back by 6 bases and J by 2 bases. For the CDR3, the DNA is TGTGCCAGCAGAATACTAGCGGCCACAGATACGCAGTATTTT. Its translation: CASRILAATDTQYF.

The chain employs TRBV18 and TRBJ2-3; a weak D match, TRBD2 (6 bases). Germline V gives CDR1 KGHSH, CDR2 LQKENI. V was pared by 6 bases and J by 6 bases, with 16 bases between. The CDR3 spans 14 residues. The CDR3 loop reads CASSTLLAMDTQYF. As DNA, the CDR3 is TGTGCCAGCTCCACCCTCCTAGCGATGGATACGCAGTATTTT.

The V and J genes are TRBV27 and TRBJ2-7, with D perhaps matching TRBD1 (7 bases). V was trimmed by 3 bases and J by 3 bases, leaving 12 bases between them. CDR1 MNHEY and CDR2 SMNVEV come from the germline V gene (reference sequence). This CDR3 is built from 14 residues. The CDR3 DNA is TGTGCCAGCAGTTTCGCGGGACAGAACTACGAGCAGTACTTC. Encoded protein: CASSFAGQNYEQYF.

J is TRBJ1-1 and V is TRBV5-4; D may be TRBD1 (6 bases). Per germline, CDR1 SGHNT and CDR2 YYREEE (reference sequence). The CDR3 loop spans 15 amino acids. The V and J ends lost 4 bases and 1 base respectively, with 14 bases between them. CDR3 in amino acids: CASSPPTGPNTEAFF. The CDR3 nucleotides are TGTGCCAGCAGCCCACCGACAGGCCCGAACACTGAAGCTTTCTTT.

The sample holds a few counts of this clone. The chain uses TRBV9 and TRBJ1-1, with TRBD1 identical over 8 bases. CDR3 length: 16 residues. From germline, CDR1 is SGDLS and CDR2 YYNGEE. Trimming removed 6 bases from V and 0 bases from J; junction bases left unmatched: 10. The CDR3 bases are TGTGCCAGCACCCGGGCCCCGACAGGGGTGAACACTGAAGCTTTCTTT. Translated: CASTRAPTGVNTEAFF. The complete variable domain, with remaining parts taken from reference TRBV9 and TRBJ1-1, reads DSGVTQTPKHLITATGQRVTLRCSPRSGDLSVYWYQQSLDQGLQFLIQYYNGEERAKGNILERFSAQQFPDLHSELNLSSLELGDSALYFCASTRAPTGVNTEAFFGQGTRLTVV.

This chain joins TRBV5-1 and TRBJ2-2; 10 bases agree with TRBD1. Trimming removed 6 bases from V and 6 bases from J; junction bases left unmatched: 5. From germline, CDR1 is SGHRS and CDR2 YFSETQ. This CDR3 region has 14 residues. Here the CDR3 DNA reads TGCGCCAGCACCGGACAGGGGGTCTCCGGGGAGCTGTTTTTT. As protein: CASTGQGVSGELFF.

The rearrangement joins TRBV6-1 to TRBJ2-7, with 8 bases lining up with TRBD1. The V and J ends lost 3 bases and 2 bases, in that order; junction bases with no gene match: 6. Per the germline V gene, CDR1 is MNHNS and CDR2 is SASEGT. There are 15 residues in the CDR3. The CDR3 DNA reads TGTGCCAGCAGTGAGTTGCAGGGGGCGACCTACGAGCAGTACTTC. Residues: CASSELQGATYEQYF.

In this sample, this clone turned up a few times. The V gene is TRBV7-9, the J gene TRBJ1-1; D may be TRBD1 (5 bases). The ends were cut back, 1 base at V and 0 bases at J, with 12 bases in the middle. CDR1 and CDR2 (germline): SEHNR, FQNEAQ (reference sequence). The CDR3 sequence is 16 residues long. The CDR3 DNA reads as TGTGCCAGCAGCTTAGGGGGACTGAACTTGAACACTGAAGCTTTCTTT. Protein sequence: CASSLGGLNLNTEAFF.

The chain is built from TRBV5-1 and TRBJ1-6, with TRBD1 matching over 8 bases. The CDR3 is 16 amino acids. The germline V gene encodes CDR1 SGHRS and CDR2 YFSETQ. After removal of 2 bases from V and 6 bases from J, the junction contained 7 bases not matched to a gene. CDR3 in DNA: TGCGCCAGCAGCTTCTCCCCCGACAGGGGTAATTCACCCCTCCACTTT. Its translation is CASSFSPDRGNSPLHF.

The CDR3 DNA reads TGCGCCAGCAGCTTCCGACAGGGACAAAAGGAAAAACTGTTTTTT. Protein sequence: CASSFRQGQKEKLFF. The V gene is TRBV5-1, the J gene TRBJ1-4; the match to TRBD1 covers 7 bases. The CDR3 totals 15 residues. Looked up from germline, CDR1 is SGHRS and CDR2 is YFSETQ. V shed 2 bases and J 8 bases; nucleotides not matched to a gene: 9.

The chain couples TRBV28 to TRBJ1-2; 7 positions match TRBD1. The CDR3 runs 15 residues. Germline V gives CDR1 MDHEN, CDR2 SYDVKM. V lost 1 base to trimming and J lost 5 bases; unmatched junction nucleotides: 7. CDR3 sequence (DNA): TGTGCCAGCAGTTTATTTCAAGGGGGCCCTTATGGCTACACCTTC. As protein: CASSLFQGGPYGYTF.

The chain joins TRBV27 to TRBJ2-7; 12 positions agree with TRBD2. Losses at the gene ends were 1 base for V and 4 bases for J; bases not matched to a gene: 8. The CDR3 extends over 17 amino acids. The germline V gene has CDR1 MNHEY and CDR2 SMNVEV (reference sequence). The CDR3 reads CASSLWLAGGRSYEQYF. In DNA, the CDR3 is TGTGCCAGCAGTTTATGGCTAGCGGGGGGGAGGAGTTACGAGCAGTACTTC.

This clone was detected a few times. The V gene is TRBV18, the J gene TRBJ1-2, with D unclear. Germline CDR1 reads KGHSH; CDR2 reads LQKENI. The CDR3 contains 15 residues. Between the trimmed V and J ends, which lost 6 bases and 4 bases, there was a span of 18 bases. The CDR3 bases are TGTGCCAGCTCTCCCGGCCTGGGAGTGCTCTATGGCTACACCTTC. Translation: CASSPGLGVLYGYTF.

This clone was seen once. This sequence joins TRBV19 and TRBJ1-6; D is perhaps TRBD1 (6 bases). The V gene lost 3 bases and the J gene lost 7 bases, with 13 bases spanning the gap. Germline CDR1 reads LNHDA; CDR2 reads SQIVND (reference sequence). CDR3 length: 15 amino acids. CDR3 sequence reads: CASSISTGRNSPLHF. The DNA of the CDR3 is TGTGCCAGTAGTATTTCGACAGGACGAAATTCACCCCTCCACTTT.